This is a list of T cell receptor beta chains from one sample in a study of blood T cell repertoires in COVID-19. The method was immunoSEQ multiplex PCR; TCRdb's version includes in-frame clones alone and lacks a portion of them. Of around 140,000 clones in the sample, about 91% are singletons; the top ten hold less than 2%. Sequenced: peripheral blood. These receptors were taken from a woman aged 60-75 years with acute or convalescent COVID-19. Each CDR3 is given with its conserved first and last residue. The order of the fields is CDR3 DNA, CDR3 protein, J gene, D gene, clone size, V gene. A D gene is named only where the DNA matches it firmly. Clone size is stated in some rows and not others, as once, few, many or a class when expanded.

CDR3 DNA: TGTGCCATCAAAGGGGACAGGACCAACTACGAGCAGTACTTC; CDR3 protein: CAIKGDRTNYEQYF; J gene: TRBJ2-7; D gene: TRBD1; clone size: .; V gene: TRBV10-3
CDR3 DNA: TGTGCCAGCAGCTTATTAGAGGGGGCGCGGAACGAGCAGTACTTC; CDR3 protein: CASSLLEGARNEQYF; J gene: TRBJ2-7; D gene: TRBD1; clone size: .; V gene: TRBV7-2
CDR3 DNA: TGTGCCAGTAGTAACGGGGAGGGGGTCATCGCCGGGGAGCTGTTTTTT; CDR3 protein: CASSNGEGVIAGELFF; J gene: TRBJ2-2; D gene: .; clone size: .; V gene: TRBV19
CDR3 DNA: TGTGCCAGCAGTTTATCCGAGGATGGCTACACCTTC; CDR3 protein: CASSLSEDGYTF; J gene: TRBJ1-2; D gene: .; clone size: .; V gene: TRBV28
CDR3 DNA: TGCGCCAGCAGCTTGGTAGAGAACACCGGGGAGCTGTTTTTT; CDR3 protein: CASSLVENTGELFF; J gene: TRBJ2-2; D gene: .; clone size: once; V gene: TRBV5-1
CDR3 DNA: TGCGCCAGCAGCTTGGAAGCCGTAACAGGGTTCTCTGGAAACACCATATATTTT; CDR3 protein: CASSLEAVTGFSGNTIYF; J gene: TRBJ1-3; D gene: .; clone size: .; V gene: TRBV5-1
CDR3 DNA: TGTGCCAGTAGTATGGGACAGGGCCGACAGCCCCAGCATTTT; CDR3 protein: CASSMGQGRQPQHF; J gene: TRBJ1-5; D gene: TRBD1; clone size: .; V gene: TRBV19
CDR3 DNA: TGTGCCAGCAGTGGGACAGGCATTAACAATGAGCAGTTCTTC; CDR3 protein: CASSGTGINNEQFF; J gene: TRBJ2-1; D gene: TRBD1; clone size: .; V gene: TRBV5-5
CDR3 DNA: TGTGCCAGCAGCTTAGTGGTCACGGACATCCGGGATCAGCCCCAGCATTTT; CDR3 protein: CASSLVVTDIRDQPQHF; J gene: TRBJ1-5; D gene: .; clone size: .; V gene: TRBV7-8
CDR3 DNA: TGTGCCAGCAGTCCCGGGACAGGGATTCCCTACGAGCAGTACTTC; CDR3 protein: CASSPGTGIPYEQYF; J gene: TRBJ2-7; D gene: TRBD1; clone size: .; V gene: TRBV28
CDR3 DNA: TGTGCCAGCAGCCGGGACAGGGGGGATGAGCAGTACTTC; CDR3 protein: CASSRDRGDEQYF; J gene: TRBJ2-7; D gene: TRBD1; clone size: .; V gene: TRBV5-4
CDR3 DNA: TGCGCCAGCAGCCCTCGGACAGGGAGTGGAAACACCATATATTTT; CDR3 protein: CASSPRTGSGNTIYF; J gene: TRBJ1-3; D gene: TRBD1; clone size: once; V gene: TRBV4-3
CDR3 DNA: TGTGCCAGCAGCTTGTCTGAGGATCAGCCCCAGCATTTT; CDR3 protein: CASSLSEDQPQHF; J gene: TRBJ1-5; D gene: .; clone size: .; V gene: TRBV7-2
CDR3 DNA: TGCAGCGTATACAGAAGAGCTAACTATGGCTACACCTTC; CDR3 protein: CSVYRRANYGYTF; J gene: TRBJ1-2; D gene: .; clone size: .; V gene: TRBV29-1
CDR3 DNA: TGCGCCAGCAGCTTAAGACAGGGGGACACTGAAGCTTTCTTT; CDR3 protein: CASSLRQGDTEAFF; J gene: TRBJ1-1; D gene: TRBD1; clone size: .; V gene: TRBV5-1
CDR3 DNA: TGTGCCAGCAGTTATCTTAACGGGGACAGGAGCTCCTACGAGCAGTACTTC; CDR3 protein: CASSYLNGDRSSYEQYF; J gene: TRBJ2-7; D gene: TRBD1; clone size: .; V gene: TRBV6-2/TRBV6-3
CDR3 DNA: TGCGCCAGCAGCTCGCTCCAGGGGGCGGCCTACGAGCAGTACTTC; CDR3 protein: CASSSLQGAAYEQYF; J gene: TRBJ2-7; D gene: TRBD1; clone size: .; V gene: TRBV5-1
CDR3 DNA: TGCGCCAGCAGCTTGGAGGGGCCCCACTCTGGAAACACCATATATTTT; CDR3 protein: CASSLEGPHSGNTIYF; J gene: TRBJ1-3; D gene: .; clone size: .; V gene: TRBV5-1
CDR3 DNA: TGCGCCAGCAGCTTGGGGCAGGGCCCCCTTAATGAAAAACTGTTTTTT; CDR3 protein: CASSLGQGPLNEKLFF; J gene: TRBJ1-4; D gene: .; clone size: .; V gene: TRBV5-1
CDR3 DNA: TGTGCCAGCTCACTGGGGGGGAACACTGAAGCTTTCTTT; CDR3 protein: CASSLGGNTEAFF; J gene: TRBJ1-1; D gene: .; clone size: .; V gene: TRBV18
CDR3 DNA: TGTGCCAGCAGCTCAAGGCGACTAGCGGGTCGCAATGAGCAGTTCTTC; CDR3 protein: CASSSRRLAGRNEQFF; J gene: TRBJ2-1; D gene: TRBD2; clone size: .; V gene: TRBV3-1/TRBV3-2
CDR3 DNA: TGCGCCAGCAGCTTGGAATACAGTTCACCCCTCCACTTT; CDR3 protein: CASSLEYSSPLHF; J gene: TRBJ1-6; D gene: .; clone size: .; V gene: TRBV5-1
CDR3 DNA: TGTGCCAGCAGTTTTACAGGGGGGCTTAGAAAACTGTTTTTT; CDR3 protein: CASSFTGGLRKLFF; J gene: TRBJ1-4; D gene: TRBD1; clone size: .; V gene: TRBV28
CDR3 DNA: TGTGCCAGCAGCTTGTGGCGAGGGGAGACCCAGTACTTC; CDR3 protein: CASSLWRGETQYF; J gene: TRBJ2-5; D gene: .; clone size: .; V gene: TRBV5-4
CDR3 DNA: TGTGCCAGCAGCTACAGGGGAGAGGAGACCCAGTACTTC; CDR3 protein: CASSYRGEETQYF; J gene: TRBJ2-5; D gene: TRBD1; clone size: .; V gene: TRBV7-9
CDR3 DNA: TGTGCCATGCAAAAAGACAGGGGCGATGGCTACACCTTC; CDR3 protein: CAMQKDRGDGYTF; J gene: TRBJ1-2; D gene: TRBD1; clone size: .; V gene: TRBV10-3
CDR3 DNA: TGTGCCAGCAGTTACTCGGCAGGGGCCAGCAATCAGCCCCAGCATTTT; CDR3 protein: CASSYSAGASNQPQHF; J gene: TRBJ1-5; D gene: .; clone size: .; V gene: TRBV6-5